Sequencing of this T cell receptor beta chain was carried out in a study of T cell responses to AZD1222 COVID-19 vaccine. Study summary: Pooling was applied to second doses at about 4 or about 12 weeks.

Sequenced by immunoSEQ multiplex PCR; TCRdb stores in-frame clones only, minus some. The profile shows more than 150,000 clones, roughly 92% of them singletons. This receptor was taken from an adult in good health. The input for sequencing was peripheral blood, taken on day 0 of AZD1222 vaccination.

The CDR3 DNA follows: TGTGCCAGTAGTCTTGGGACAGCCCAGTCGGAGACCCAGTACTTC. Translation gives CASSLGTAQSETQYF. The chain recombines TRBV19 with TRBJ2-5, with TRBD1 identical over 7 bases. CDR1 LNHDA and CDR2 SQIVND come from the germline V gene (reference sequence). V lost 5 bases and J lost 5; bases outside the gene matches: 11. The CDR3 length is 15 residues.